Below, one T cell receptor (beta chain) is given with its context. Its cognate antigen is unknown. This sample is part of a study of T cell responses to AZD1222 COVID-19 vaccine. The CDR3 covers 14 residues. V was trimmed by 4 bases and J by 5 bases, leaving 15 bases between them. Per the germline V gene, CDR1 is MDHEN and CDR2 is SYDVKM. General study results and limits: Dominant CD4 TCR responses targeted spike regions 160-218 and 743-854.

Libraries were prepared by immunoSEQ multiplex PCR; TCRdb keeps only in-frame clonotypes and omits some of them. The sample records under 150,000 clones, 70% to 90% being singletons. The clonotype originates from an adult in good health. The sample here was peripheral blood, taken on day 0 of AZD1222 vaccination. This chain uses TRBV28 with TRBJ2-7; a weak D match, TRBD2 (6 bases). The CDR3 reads CASSWDLSRDEQYF. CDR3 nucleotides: TGTGCCAGCAGTTGGGACTTGAGTAGGGACGAGCAGTACTTC. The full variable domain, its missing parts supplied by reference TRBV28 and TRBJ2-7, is DVKVTQSSRYLVKRTGEKVFLECVQDMDHENMFWYRQDPGLGLRLIYFSYDVKMKEKGDIPEGYSVSREKKERFSLILESASTNQTSMYLCASSWDLSRDEQYFGPGTRLTVT.